This T cell receptor (beta chain) appears in the sequencing data of a study of blood T cell repertoires in COVID-19. Study background: Samples of COVID-19 (acute and convalescent) were obtained from the United States, Italy and Spain. From T cells, B-cell-depleted T cells, or PBMCs came the material, which was cDNA or gDNA.

V was clipped by 4 bases and J by 5 bases, with 17 bases between them. Germline V gives CDR1 SNHLY, CDR2 FYNNEI. This CDR3 is built from 15 residues. In the original processing: Scientists estimated how many nucleated cells there were by amplifying reference gene primers. Measured with immunoSEQ multiplex PCR; TCRdb has only the in-frame clones, and not every one. V and J calls plus clone size are reproduced from that table; the DNA served to infer D and trimming. The sample has around 300,000 clones, around nine tenths seen once. Two negative PCRs, clearance, or symptom resolution characterized the recovered Cohort 3 donors.

The specimen was PBMCs or T cells enriched from blood (not recorded which). The sequence was obtained from a man aged 30-40 years who had recovered from COVID-19. The chain couples TRBV2 to TRBJ2-5; possible D gene TRBD2, 5 bases. Here the CDR3 reads CASSVNRGVGETQYF. The DNA for the CDR3 is TGTGCCAGCAGTGTAAACCGGGGAGTAGGGGAGACCCAGTACTTC.